The next 18 T cell receptor beta chains were all read from a single sample in a study of T cell responses to AZD1222 COVID-19 vaccine. The method was immunoSEQ multiplex PCR; TCRdb's version includes in-frame clones alone and lacks a portion of them. The sample carries some 100,000 clones, roughly 89% recorded once. The source was peripheral blood, collected on day 0 of AZD1222 vaccination. These receptors all stem from an adult in good health.

This clone was observed once. The chain recombines TRBV5-5 with TRBJ1-5; D not certain. CDR1 is SGHKS and CDR2 is YYEKEE in the germline V gene (reference sequence). The ends were cut back, 0 bases at V and 5 bases at J, with 6 bases in the middle. This CDR3 is 13 amino acids long. CDR3 DNA sequence: TGTGCCAGCAGCTTGGACAGCGATCAGCCCCAGCATTTT. Translating gives CASSLDSDQPQHF.

This chain connects TRBV7-8 to TRBJ1-4; 8 positions match TRBD1. The trim removed 4 bases at V and 5 bases at J, leaving 3 bases unmatched. CDR3 length equals 14 residues. Germline CDR1 is SGHVS and CDR2 is FQNEAQ. This CDR3 reads CASSSDRGNEKLFF. The CDR3 DNA reads as TGTGCCAGCAGCTCAGACAGGGGCAATGAAAAACTGTTTTTT.

The V and J genes are TRBV5-1 and TRBJ2-7, with 10 bases identical to TRBD2. The CDR3 length is 15 residues. The V gene end was trimmed by 4 bases and the J gene end by 1 base; junction bases not matched to a gene: 5. Per the germline V gene, CDR1 is SGHRS and CDR2 is YFSETQ. CDR3 residues: CASSPSSGGSYEQYF. CDR3 nucleotide sequence: TGCGCCAGCAGCCCCTCTAGCGGGGGTTCCTACGAGCAGTACTTC.

This clone was seen a handful of times. The chain couples TRBV2 to TRBJ1-5; D possibly corresponds to TRBD1 (5 bases). The germline gives CDR1 SNHLY, CDR2 FYNNEI. The CDR3 consists of 14 residues. Trimming pared 7 bases from V and 3 bases from J, leaving 13 bases between. The CDR3 DNA is TGTGCCAGCACCCAGGGAACATACAATCAGCCCCAGCATTTT. Translated, it gives CASTQGTYNQPQHF.

The J gene is TRBJ1-5, the V gene TRBV4-1, with TRBD1 identical over 9 bases. Trimming at V came to 4 bases and at J to 4 bases, leaving 5 bases not matched to a gene. CDR3 size: 15 residues. CDR1 and CDR2 from the germline V gene are MGHRA and YSYEKL. The CDR3 reads CASSLGQGINQPQHF. CDR3 in DNA: TGCGCCAGCAGCCTCGGACAGGGGATTAATCAGCCCCAGCATTTT.

The V and J genes are TRBV28 and TRBJ1-2; D is unresolved. CDR1 is MDHEN, CDR2 SYDVKM, per germline. The CDR3 totals 13 residues. Trimming removed 10 bases from V and 0 bases from J, with 12 bases in between. The CDR3 DNA reads TGTGCCATAAGAGCCCGGTCTAACTATGGCTACACCTTC. Its translation is CAIRARSNYGYTF.

This clone came up once. The chain has TRBV4-3 and TRBJ2-3, with D uncertain. The V gene lost 0 bases and the J gene lost 6 bases, with 7 bases spanning the gap. The germline CDR1 and CDR2 sequences are LGHNA and YSLEER. The CDR3 totals 13 residues. The CDR3 reads CASSQESGDTQYF. The DNA of the CDR3 is TGCGCCAGCAGCCAAGAGTCGGGTGATACGCAGTATTTT.

This chain links TRBV7-9 with TRBJ2-2, with D hard to call. In germline, CDR1 is SEHNR, CDR2 FQNEAQ (reference sequence). The CDR3 runs to 14 residues. V lost 5 bases, J lost 3 bases, and 10 bases lay in between. CDR3 region: CASSPLVDTGELFF. CDR3 nucleotides: TGTGCCAGCAGCCCGTTAGTAGACACCGGGGAGCTGTTTTTT. Together with reference TRBV7-9 and TRBJ2-2, the CDR3 gives the full variable domain: DTGVSQNPRHKITKRGQNVTFRCDPISEHNRLYWYRQTLGQGPEFLTYFQNEAQLEKSRLLSDRFSAERPKGSFSTLEIQRTEQGDSAMYLCASSPLVDTGELFFGEGSRLTVL.

The rearrangement uses TRBV6-5 and TRBJ1-2, with D unclear. Germline V gene lookup returns CDR1 MNHEY and CDR2 SVGAGI. V gave up 7 bases and J gave up 7 bases, with 19 bases separating them. The CDR3 spans 14 residues. The CDR3 here is CASISEVLLRGYTF. The CDR3 DNA sequence: TGTGCCAGCATCAGCGAGGTTCTTCTTCGTGGCTACACCTTC.

J is TRBJ1-3 and V is TRBV5-4, with D tentatively TRBD1 (5 bases). This CDR3 region has 15 residues. CDR1 is SGHNT and CDR2 is YYREEE in the germline V gene (reference sequence). Trimming pared 0 bases from V and 0 bases from J, leaving 7 bases between. The CDR3 nucleotides are TGTGCCAGCAGCTTGGGGACACCCTCTGGAAACACCATATATTTT. Translating it yields CASSLGTPSGNTIYF.

The chain has TRBV25-1 and TRBJ1-3, with TRBD1 matching over 7 bases. The J segment lost 1 base and the V segment lost 4 bases, leaving 1 base of the junction unmatched. This CDR3 region has 14 residues. The V gene's germline CDR1 is MGHDK and CDR2 SYGVNS. The CDR3 DNA reads TGTGCCAGCAGTGCCAGGGGGTCTGGAAACACCATATATTTT. Translated, it gives CASSARGSGNTIYF.

The chain carries TRBV7-2 and TRBJ1-6; D call uncertain. The germline V and J ends were trimmed by 6 bases and 7 bases, with 13 bases remaining between them. This CDR3 is built from 14 residues. Germline-derived CDR1 and CDR2 are SGHTA and FQGNSA. CDR3 sequence reads: CASRPEGWNSPLHF. The DNA for the CDR3 is TGTGCCAGCAGGCCCGAGGGTTGGAATTCACCCCTCCACTTT. Together with reference TRBV7-2 and TRBJ1-6, the CDR3 gives the full variable domain: GAGVSQSPSNKVTEKGKDVELRCDPISGHTALYWYRQSLGQGLEFLIYFQGNSAPDKSGLPSDRFSAERTGGSVSTLTIQRTQQEDSAVYLCASRPEGWNSPLHFGNGTRLTVT.

The chain joins TRBV6-6 to TRBJ2-7, with D possibly being TRBD2 (5 bases). The germline V and J ends were trimmed by 5 bases and 3 bases, with 14 bases remaining between them. CDR3 length equals 14 residues. The germline CDR1 and CDR2 sequences are MNHNY and SVGAGI (reference sequence). CDR3 residues: CASSLTTGNYEQYF. The CDR3, as DNA: TGTGCCAGCAGTCTTACAACCGGGAACTACGAGCAGTACTTC.

The gene calls are TRBV3-1 (or the pseudogene TRBV3-2) and TRBJ1-4; possible D gene TRBD1, 6 bases. The ends were cut back, 1 base at V and 14 bases at J, with 17 bases in the middle. The CDR3 sequence is 14 residues long. Germline V CDR1 and CDR2: LGHDT, YNNKEL (reference sequence). The CDR3 DNA sequence: TGTGCCAGCAGCCAAGGTTTTCCTGGACAGAAGCTGTTTTTT. Protein: CASSQGFPGQKLFF.

This chain joins TRBV3-1 (or the pseudogene TRBV3-2) and TRBJ2-6; no firm D call. The CDR3 loop spans 13 amino acids. Germline V CDR1 and CDR2: LGHDT, YNNKEL (reference sequence). V was trimmed by 8 bases and J by 0 bases, leaving 5 bases between them. The CDR3 protein is CASFSSGANVLTF. In DNA form, the CDR3 reads TGTGCCAGCTTTTCCTCTGGGGCCAACGTCCTGACTTTC.

The chain employs TRBV4-3 and TRBJ2-6; no firm D call. The CDR3 has 17 amino acids. From germline, CDR1 is LGHNA and CDR2 YSLEER. Trimming pared 0 bases from V and 0 bases from J, leaving 9 bases between. The CDR3 spells CASSQDFGDSGANVLTF. CDR3 nucleotide sequence: TGCGCCAGCAGCCAAGATTTCGGTGACTCTGGGGCCAACGTCCTGACTTTC.

This sequence joins TRBV3-1 (or the pseudogene TRBV3-2) and TRBJ2-3; D is possibly TRBD1 or TRBD2 (5 bases each). This CDR3 region has 17 residues. Trimming stripped 1 base from V and 6 bases from J, with 20 bases between. Germline CDR1 LGHDT, CDR2 YNNKEL (reference sequence). CDR3 nucleotides: TGTGCCAGCAGCCAAGCCCCGGGACCCCGTGGTGACGATACGCAGTATTTT. It is translated as CASSQAPGPRGDDTQYF.

The genes are TRBV14 and TRBJ1-6; D is unclear. Germline CDR1 SGHDN, CDR2 FVKESK. This CDR3 has 16 residues. Trimming left V 4 bases short and J 8 bases short, with 18 bases between. CDR3 in amino acids: CASSPLLGQRYSPLHF. CDR3 nucleotides: TGTGCCAGCAGCCCCCTTCTCGGGCAGCGGTATTCACCCCTCCACTTT.